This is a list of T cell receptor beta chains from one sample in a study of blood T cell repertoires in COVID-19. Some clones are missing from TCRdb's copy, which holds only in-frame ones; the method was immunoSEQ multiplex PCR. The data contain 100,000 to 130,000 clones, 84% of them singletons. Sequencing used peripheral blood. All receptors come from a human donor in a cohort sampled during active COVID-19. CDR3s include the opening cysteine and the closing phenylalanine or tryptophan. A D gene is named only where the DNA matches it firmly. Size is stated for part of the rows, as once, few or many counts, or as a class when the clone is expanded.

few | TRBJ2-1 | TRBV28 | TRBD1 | TGTGCCAGCAGTCCCAGTCCCGGGACAGCAAACAATGAGCAGTTCTTC | CASSPSPGTANNEQFF
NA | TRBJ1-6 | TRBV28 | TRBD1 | TGTGCCAGCAGCCTTACAGGGGTGAATTCACCCCTCCACTTT | CASSLTGVNSPLHF
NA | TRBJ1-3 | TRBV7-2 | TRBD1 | TGTGCCAGCAGCAGACAGGGCTCTGGAAACACCATATATTTT | CASSRQGSGNTIYF
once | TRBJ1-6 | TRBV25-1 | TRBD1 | TGTGCCAGCAGTGGGGACAGCAGGTCACCCCTCCACTTT | CASSGDSRSPLHF
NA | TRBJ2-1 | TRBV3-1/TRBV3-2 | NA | TGTGCCAGCAGCCAAGCCGGGGAAGAGGAGCAGTTCTTC | CASSQAGEEEQFF
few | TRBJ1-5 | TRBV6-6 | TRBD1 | TGTGCCAGCAGCTGGACAGGGGGAAATCAGCCCCAGCATTTT | CASSWTGGNQPQHF
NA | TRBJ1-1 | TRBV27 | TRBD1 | TGTGCCAGCAGTTTTGACAGGGCGAACACTGAAGCTTTCTTT | CASSFDRANTEAFF
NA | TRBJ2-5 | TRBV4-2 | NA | TGTGCCAGCAGCCAGGATGGTGGTAGCGGAAAAGAGACCCAGTACTTC | CASSQDGGSGKETQYF
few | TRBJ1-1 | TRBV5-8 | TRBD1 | TGTGCCAGCAGCCCTAACAGGGGAGGCGAAGCTTTCTTT | CASSPNRGGEAFF
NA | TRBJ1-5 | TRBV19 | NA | TGTGCCAGTAGTATGCAGGCGAGCAATCAGCCCCAGCATTTT | CASSMQASNQPQHF
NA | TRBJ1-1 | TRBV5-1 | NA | TGCGCCAGCGGGCCAACAGGGAGCGTCACTGAAGCTTTCTTT | CASGPTGSVTEAFF
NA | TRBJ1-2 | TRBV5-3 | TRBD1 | TGTGCCAGAAGCTTGGCCAGATGCAGGGACAGGGGTTTTGGCTACACCTTC | CARSLARCRDRGFGYTF
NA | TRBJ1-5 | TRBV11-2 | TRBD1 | TGTGCCAGCAGCTCGGGACAGGCAGGTGGTGTTGGGCCCCAGCATTTT | CASSSGQAGGVGPQHF
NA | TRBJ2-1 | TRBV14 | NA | TGTGCCAGCAGCCAAGGTGCGGCAGCGTCTTGGTTCTTC | CASSQGAAASWFF
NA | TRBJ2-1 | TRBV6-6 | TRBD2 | TGTGCCAGCAATCTAGCGGGAGTGGGCAATGAGCAGTTCTTC | CASNLAGVGNEQFF
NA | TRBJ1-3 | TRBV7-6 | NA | TGTGCCAGCAGCTACCAGGGGCCTGGAAACACCATATATTTT | CASSYQGPGNTIYF
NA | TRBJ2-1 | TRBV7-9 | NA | TGTGCCAGCAGCCCTATAGCCTACAATGAGCAGTTCTTC | CASSPIAYNEQFF
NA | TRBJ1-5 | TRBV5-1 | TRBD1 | TGCGCCAGCAGCCCGGGGACAGGGACCCAGCCCCAGCATTTT | CASSPGTGTQPQHF
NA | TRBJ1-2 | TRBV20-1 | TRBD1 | TGCAGTGCTAGTTACAGGGGGCACGGCTACACCTTC | CSASYRGHGYTF
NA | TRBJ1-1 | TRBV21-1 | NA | TGTGCCAGCGCAAGAGACGACAGGGCGGGCACTGAAGCTTTCTTT | CASARDDRAGTEAFF